Listed below are T cell receptor beta chains from one sample, sequenced in a study of cytomegalovirus exposure and HLA in healthy donors. The table came from immunoSEQ multiplex PCR; TCRdb's copy has only in-frame clones and leaves some out. The sample comprises about 130,000 clones, approximately 75% of which are singletons, and around 4% rests with the top ten. Material for sequencing was PBMCs. These TCRs come from a man aged 25 to 45 in good health and CMV-seronegative. Each CDR3 is given without its conserved first and last residue. The order of the fields is CDR3 protein, V gene, CDR3 length, J gene.

CDR3aa: ASRPYRGVSNSPLH
v_gene: TRBV7-8
len: 14
j_gene: TRBJ1-6

CDR3aa: ASTPLIQGARSQTGELF
v_gene: TRBV5-8
len: 17
j_gene: TRBJ2-2

CDR3aa: ASSPREGRGEKLF
v_gene: TRBV4-2
len: 13
j_gene: TRBJ1-4

CDR3aa: ASSILAGASTGELF
v_gene: TRBV9
len: 14
j_gene: TRBJ2-2

CDR3aa: ASSLSAIRGAEQY
v_gene: TRBV28
len: 13
j_gene: TRBJ2-7

CDR3aa: ASALAGGLTDTQY
v_gene: TRBV7-2
len: 13
j_gene: TRBJ2-3

CDR3aa: ASSLAEMTGETQY
v_gene: TRBV7-8
len: 13
j_gene: TRBJ2-5

CDR3aa: ASSPDGVSTWEPQH
v_gene: TRBV19
len: 14
j_gene: TRBJ1-5

CDR3aa: ATSRELGQGENIQY
v_gene: TRBV15
len: 14
j_gene: TRBJ2-4

CDR3aa: ASSVGGQGYEQY
v_gene: TRBV9
len: 12
j_gene: TRBJ2-7

CDR3aa: ASSLAADRPVTYEQY
v_gene: TRBV5-1
len: 15
j_gene: TRBJ2-7

CDR3aa: ASSREVTYEQY
v_gene: TRBV7-2
len: 11
j_gene: TRBJ2-7

CDR3aa: SSSFGTSSYGYT
v_gene: TRBV7-9
len: 12
j_gene: TRBJ1-2

CDR3aa: ASSSRADTQY
v_gene: TRBV7-2
len: 10
j_gene: TRBJ2-3

CDR3aa: ASRRQGDSPLH
v_gene: TRBV28
len: 11
j_gene: TRBJ1-6

CDR3aa: ASSLSDTEAF
v_gene: TRBV5-1
len: 10
j_gene: TRBJ1-1

CDR3aa: ASRRDGGSYNEQF
v_gene: TRBV6-6
len: 13
j_gene: TRBJ2-1

CDR3aa: ASSPGTGGYGANVLT
v_gene: TRBV7-2
len: 15
j_gene: TRBJ2-6

CDR3aa: ASSASLSGANVLT
v_gene: TRBV5-1
len: 13
j_gene: TRBJ2-6

CDR3aa: ASSFWTTDGYT
v_gene: TRBV5-5
len: 11
j_gene: TRBJ1-2

CDR3aa: SSSLGGGGVTEAF
v_gene: TRBV7-9
len: 13
j_gene: TRBJ1-1

CDR3aa: ASSLFKIGVTGELF
v_gene: TRBV7-2
len: 14
j_gene: TRBJ2-2

CDR3aa: ASSLSSSGYEQY
v_gene: TRBV7-2
len: 12
j_gene: TRBJ2-7

CDR3aa: ASTLVADYTDTQY
v_gene: TRBV27
len: 13
j_gene: TRBJ2-3

CDR3aa: ASTPTQGTTMEKLF
v_gene: TRBV28
len: 14
j_gene: TRBJ1-4

CDR3aa: ASSLGQGHNQPQH
v_gene: TRBV5-1
len: 13
j_gene: TRBJ1-5

CDR3aa: ASSLSGSARGYT
v_gene: TRBV7-9
len: 12
j_gene: TRBJ1-2

CDR3aa: ASSGVGPNPYEQY
v_gene: TRBV9
len: 13
j_gene: TRBJ2-7

CDR3aa: ASSSTREDSGNTIY
v_gene: TRBV28
len: 14
j_gene: TRBJ1-3

CDR3aa: ASSWTPSGVGEQY
v_gene: TRBV7-9
len: 13
j_gene: TRBJ2-7

CDR3aa: ASSPRTGPFTDTQY
v_gene: TRBV28
len: 14
j_gene: TRBJ2-3

CDR3aa: ASTKVGGLNTEAF
v_gene: TRBV19
len: 13
j_gene: TRBJ1-1

CDR3aa: SGGQEYGYT
v_gene: TRBV29-1
len: 9
j_gene: TRBJ1-2

CDR3aa: ASRAMGQGAETQY
v_gene: TRBV28
len: 13
j_gene: TRBJ2-5

CDR3aa: ASSILPGAQH
v_gene: TRBV19
len: 10
j_gene: TRBJ1-5

CDR3aa: ASSEQGANTGELF
v_gene: TRBV27
len: 13
j_gene: TRBJ2-2

CDR3aa: ASSLAGQNLYEQY
v_gene: TRBV5-1
len: 13
j_gene: TRBJ2-7

CDR3aa: ASSPDDTTEAF
v_gene: TRBV18
len: 11
j_gene: TRBJ1-1

CDR3aa: ASSVGWGESSGYT
v_gene: TRBV9
len: 13
j_gene: TRBJ1-2

CDR3aa: ASSFGTGDANTEAF
v_gene: TRBV7-3
len: 14
j_gene: TRBJ1-1

CDR3aa: ASRRTPQGAGDYGYT
v_gene: TRBV23-1
len: 15
j_gene: TRBJ1-2

CDR3aa: ASRRSGGYTDTQY
v_gene: TRBV27
len: 13
j_gene: TRBJ2-3

CDR3aa: ASSPGNGYGYT
v_gene: TRBV7-3
len: 11
j_gene: TRBJ1-2

CDR3aa: ASSQRVEGYGYT
v_gene: TRBV14
len: 12
j_gene: TRBJ1-2

CDR3aa: ASSQGLGGNIYEQY
v_gene: TRBV14
len: 14
j_gene: TRBJ2-7